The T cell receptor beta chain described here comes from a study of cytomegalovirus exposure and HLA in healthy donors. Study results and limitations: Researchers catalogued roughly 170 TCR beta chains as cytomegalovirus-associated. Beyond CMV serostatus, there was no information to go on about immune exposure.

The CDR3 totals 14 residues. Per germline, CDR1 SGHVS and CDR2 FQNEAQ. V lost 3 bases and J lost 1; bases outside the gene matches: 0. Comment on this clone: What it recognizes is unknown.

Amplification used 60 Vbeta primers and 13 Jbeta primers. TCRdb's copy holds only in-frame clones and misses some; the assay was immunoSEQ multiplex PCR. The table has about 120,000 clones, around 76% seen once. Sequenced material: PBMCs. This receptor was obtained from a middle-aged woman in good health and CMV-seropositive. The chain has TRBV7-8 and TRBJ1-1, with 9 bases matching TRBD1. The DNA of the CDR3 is TGTGCCAGCAGCTTGGGACAGGGGAACACTGAAGCTTTCTTT. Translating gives CASSLGQGNTEAFF.